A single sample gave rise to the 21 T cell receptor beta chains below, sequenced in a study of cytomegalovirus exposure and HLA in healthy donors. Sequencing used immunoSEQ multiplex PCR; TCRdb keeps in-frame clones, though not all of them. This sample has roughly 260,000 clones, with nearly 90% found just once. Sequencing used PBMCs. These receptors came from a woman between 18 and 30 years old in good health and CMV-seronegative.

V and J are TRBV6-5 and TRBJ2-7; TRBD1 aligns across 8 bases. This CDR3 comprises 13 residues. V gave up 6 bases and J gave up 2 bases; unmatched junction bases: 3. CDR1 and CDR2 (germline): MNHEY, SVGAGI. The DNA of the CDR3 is TGTGCCAGCAGGGGGACAGGAACCTACGAGCAGTACTTC. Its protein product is CASRGTGTYEQYF.

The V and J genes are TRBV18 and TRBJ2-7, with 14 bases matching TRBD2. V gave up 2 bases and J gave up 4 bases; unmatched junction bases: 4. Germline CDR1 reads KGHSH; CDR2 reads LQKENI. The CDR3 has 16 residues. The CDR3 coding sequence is TGTGCCAGCTCACCAAGACTAGCGGGGGGGCAATACGAGCAGTACTTC. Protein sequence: CASSPRLAGGQYEQYF.

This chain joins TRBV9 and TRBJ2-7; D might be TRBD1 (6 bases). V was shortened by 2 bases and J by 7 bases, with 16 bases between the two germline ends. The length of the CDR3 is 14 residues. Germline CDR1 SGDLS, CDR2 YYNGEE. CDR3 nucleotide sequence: TGTGCCAGCAGCGTTGGACAGTTCCCCCGGGAGCAGTACTTC. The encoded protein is CASSVGQFPREQYF.

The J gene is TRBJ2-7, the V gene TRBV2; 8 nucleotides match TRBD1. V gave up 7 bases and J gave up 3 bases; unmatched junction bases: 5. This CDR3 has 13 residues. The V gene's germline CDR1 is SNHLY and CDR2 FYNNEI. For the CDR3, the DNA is TGTGCCAGCACAGAGGACAGGGTCTACGAGCAGTACTTC. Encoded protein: CASTEDRVYEQYF.

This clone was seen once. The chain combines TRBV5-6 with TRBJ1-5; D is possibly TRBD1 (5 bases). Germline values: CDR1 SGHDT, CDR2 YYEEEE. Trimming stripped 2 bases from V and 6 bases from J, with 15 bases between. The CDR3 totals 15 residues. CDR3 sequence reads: CASSFGGPGSQPQHF. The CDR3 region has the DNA TGTGCCAGCAGCTTCGGGGGACCAGGGAGTCAGCCCCAGCATTTT.

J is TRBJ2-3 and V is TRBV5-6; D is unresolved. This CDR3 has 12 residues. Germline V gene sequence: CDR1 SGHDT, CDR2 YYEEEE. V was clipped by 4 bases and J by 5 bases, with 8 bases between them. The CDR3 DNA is TGTGCCAGCAGCGGAGCACTAGATACGCAGTATTTT. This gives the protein CASSGALDTQYF. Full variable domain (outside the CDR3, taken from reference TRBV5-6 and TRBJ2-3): DAGVTQSPTHLIKTRGQQVTLRCSPKSGHDTVSWYQQALGQGPQFIFQYYEEEERQRGNFPDRFSGHQFPNYSSELNVNALLLGDSALYLCASSGALDTQYFGPGTRLTVL.

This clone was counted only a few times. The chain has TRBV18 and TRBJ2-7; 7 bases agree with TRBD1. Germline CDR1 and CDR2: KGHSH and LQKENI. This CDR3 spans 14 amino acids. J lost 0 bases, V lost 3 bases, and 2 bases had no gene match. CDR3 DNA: TGTGCCAGCTCACCGACAGGGTCCTCCTACGAGCAGTACTTC. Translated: CASSPTGSSYEQYF.

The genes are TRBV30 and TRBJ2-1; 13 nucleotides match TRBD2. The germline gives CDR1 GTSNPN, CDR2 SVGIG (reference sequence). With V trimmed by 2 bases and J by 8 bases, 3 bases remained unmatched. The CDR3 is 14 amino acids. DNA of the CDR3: TGTGCCTGGAGTCCTGGACTAGCGGGGGATGAGCAGTTCTTC. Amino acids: CAWSPGLAGDEQFF.

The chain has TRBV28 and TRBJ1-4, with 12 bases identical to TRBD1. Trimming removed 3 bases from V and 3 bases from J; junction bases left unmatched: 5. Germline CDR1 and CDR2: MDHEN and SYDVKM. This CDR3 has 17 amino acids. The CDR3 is CASSFLGQGAPNEKLFF. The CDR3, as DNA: TGTGCCAGCAGTTTTTTGGGACAGGGGGCCCCTAATGAAAAACTGTTTTTT.

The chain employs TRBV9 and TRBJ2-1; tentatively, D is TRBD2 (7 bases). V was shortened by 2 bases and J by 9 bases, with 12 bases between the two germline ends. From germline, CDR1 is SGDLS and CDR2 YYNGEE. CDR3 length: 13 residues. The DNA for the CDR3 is TGTGCCAGCAGCGTTCGGGGGGCCGTTGAGCAGTTCTTC. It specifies CASSVRGAVEQFF.

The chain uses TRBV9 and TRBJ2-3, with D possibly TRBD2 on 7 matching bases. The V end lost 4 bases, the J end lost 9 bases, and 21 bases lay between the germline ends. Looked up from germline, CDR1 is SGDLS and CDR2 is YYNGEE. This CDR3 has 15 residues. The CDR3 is CASSFEAGPGETQYF. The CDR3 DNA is TGTGCCAGCAGCTTCGAAGCGGGGCCAGGGGAGACGCAGTATTTT. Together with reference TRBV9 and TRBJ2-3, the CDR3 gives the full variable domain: DSGVTQTPKHLITATGQRVTLRCSPRSGDLSVYWYQQSLDQGLQFLIQYYNGEERAKGNILERFSAQQFPDLHSELNLSSLELGDSALYFCASSFEAGPGETQYFGPGTRLTVL.

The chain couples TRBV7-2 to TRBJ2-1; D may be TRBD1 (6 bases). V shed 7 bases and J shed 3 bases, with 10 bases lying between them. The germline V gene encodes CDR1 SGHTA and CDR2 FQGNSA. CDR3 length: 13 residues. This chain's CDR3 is CASKGESYNEQFF. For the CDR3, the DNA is TGTGCCAGCAAGGGGGAAAGCTACAATGAGCAGTTCTTC.

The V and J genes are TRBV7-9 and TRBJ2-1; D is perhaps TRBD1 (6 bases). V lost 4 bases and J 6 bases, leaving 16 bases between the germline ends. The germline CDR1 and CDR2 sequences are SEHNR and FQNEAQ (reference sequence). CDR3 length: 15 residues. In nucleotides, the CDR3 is TGTGCCAGCAGCTCCCGGAACAGGGCCCCCAATGAGCAGTTCTTC. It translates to CASSSRNRAPNEQFF.

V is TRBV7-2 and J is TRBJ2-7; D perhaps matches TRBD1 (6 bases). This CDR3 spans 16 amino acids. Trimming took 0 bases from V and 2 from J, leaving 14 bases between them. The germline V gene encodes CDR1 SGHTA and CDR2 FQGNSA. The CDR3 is CASSLALQGVAYEQYF. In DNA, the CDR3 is TGTGCCAGCAGCTTAGCCCTACAGGGTGTAGCCTACGAGCAGTACTTC.

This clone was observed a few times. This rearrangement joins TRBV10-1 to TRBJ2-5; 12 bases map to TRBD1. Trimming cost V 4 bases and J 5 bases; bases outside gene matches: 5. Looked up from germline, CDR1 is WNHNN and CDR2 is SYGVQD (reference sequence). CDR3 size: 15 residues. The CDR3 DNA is TGCGCCAGCAGTGCCGGGACAGGGGGCAGGGAGACCCAGTACTTC. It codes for CASSAGTGGRETQYF.

Here the CDR3 reads CASSLSSQGDLTTQYF. CDR3 coding DNA: TGTGCCAGCAGTTTATCGAGCCAGGGGGATTTAACGACCCAGTACTTC. This sequence joins TRBV27 and TRBJ2-5, with TRBD1 matching over 7 bases. The length of the CDR3 is 16 residues. Germline-derived CDR1 and CDR2 are MNHEY and SMNVEV (reference sequence). Germline trimming cut 0 bases from V and 7 bases from J; bases unmatched to any gene: 11.

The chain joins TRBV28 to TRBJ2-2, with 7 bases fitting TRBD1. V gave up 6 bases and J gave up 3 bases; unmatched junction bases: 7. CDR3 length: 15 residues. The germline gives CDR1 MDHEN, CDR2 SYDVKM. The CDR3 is CASSIRQGHTGELFF. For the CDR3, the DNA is TGTGCCAGCAGCATTAGACAGGGACACACCGGGGAGCTGTTTTTT.

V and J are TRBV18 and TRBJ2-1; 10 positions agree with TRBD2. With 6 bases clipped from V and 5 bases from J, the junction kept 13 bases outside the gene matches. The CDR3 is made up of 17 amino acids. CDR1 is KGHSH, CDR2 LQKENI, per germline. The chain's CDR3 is CASSLTIGLAVDNEQFF. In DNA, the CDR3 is TGTGCCAGCTCCCTTACAATCGGACTAGCGGTAGACAATGAGCAGTTCTTC.

The CDR3 region has the DNA TGCGCCAGCAGCTTGTTGCGGGTCTCGGGCACAGATACGCAGTATTTT. This encodes CASSLLRVSGTDTQYF. V usage is TRBV5-1 and J usage is TRBJ2-3; TRBD2 is a possible D gene (5 bases). This CDR3 has 16 amino acids. Between the trimmed V and J ends, which lost 1 base and 1 base, there was a span of 13 bases. The germline V gene encodes CDR1 SGHRS and CDR2 YFSETQ.

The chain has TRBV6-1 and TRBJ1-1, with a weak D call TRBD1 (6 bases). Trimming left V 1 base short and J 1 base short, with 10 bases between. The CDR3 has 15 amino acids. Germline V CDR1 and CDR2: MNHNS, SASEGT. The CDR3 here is CASSEGQVGNTEAFF. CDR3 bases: TGTGCCAGCAGTGAAGGACAGGTAGGGAACACTGAAGCTTTCTTT.

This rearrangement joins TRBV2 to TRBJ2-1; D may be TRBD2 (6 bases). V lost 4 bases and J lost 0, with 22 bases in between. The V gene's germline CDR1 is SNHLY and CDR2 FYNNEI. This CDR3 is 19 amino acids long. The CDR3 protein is CASSVFGTGLFSSYNEQFF. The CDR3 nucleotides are TGTGCCAGCAGTGTTTTTGGGACGGGACTTTTCAGCTCCTACAATGAGCAGTTCTTC.